The T cell receptor beta chain described here comes from a study of radiation and T cells in renal cell carcinoma. Study-wide results and limits: Pretreatment tumor biopsies were lacking, so baseline clonotypes are unknown. From baseline, blood top tumor clonotypes peaked at 2 weeks post-radiation.

Data came from immunoSEQ multiplex PCR; TCRdb stores just in-frame clones and leaves some out. The sample carries around 99,000 clones, 75% to 85% recorded once. As for this clone: Its antigen is unidentified.

Time point noted: blood 4 weeks post-SBRT, at nephrectomy. Treatment of the sample: 15 Gy SBRT to primary tumor, nephrectomy 4 weeks later. Nephrectomy followed 15 Gy stereotactic body radiation by 4 weeks. This CDR3 contains 15 residues. This clonotype originated in a man aged 55 to 70 with renal cell carcinoma. The J gene is TRBJ2-7, the V gene TRBV21-1; the table's D call of TRBD2 was not tested on the DNA. TRBV21-1 is classified as a pseudogene. Sequenced here: blood, sampled from a patient whose treatment included radiotherapy and nephrectomy. For the CDR3, the DNA is TGTGCCAGCAGCAAAGGGAGGGGCCCCTCCTACGAGCAGTACTTC. Encoded protein: CASSKGRGPSYEQYF.